This TCR beta chain was captured by sequencing in a study of breast tumors, draining lymph nodes, adjacent tissues. This clonotype was observed at least ten times. There are 12 residues in the CDR3. Germline loops: CDR1 MNHNS, CDR2 SASEGT. V was clipped by 2 bases and J by 5 bases, with 7 bases between them. TCRdb ran MiXCR on the multiplex PCR reads and lists one entry per CDR3 protein. The repertoire holds 20,000 to 25,000 distinct CDR3 sequences, 32% seen once, with over 8.5% in the top ten. The rearrangement links TRBV6-1 to TRBJ2-7, with TRBD2 as a possible D gene (5 bases). Input material: breast tumor tissue. The receptor comes from a female donor with breast cancer. Some clones in this sample may be carry-over from other donors' samples. CDR3 region: CASSEYGNEQYF. As DNA, the CDR3 is TGTGCCAGCAGTGAATACGGGAACGAGCAGTACTTC.